The 27 T cell receptor beta chains below were found in one sample sequenced in a study of blood T cell repertoires in COVID-19. Clones were sequenced by immunoSEQ multiplex PCR, and TCRdb holds only the in-frame ones, with some missing. This table has 100,000 to 150,000 clones, around 87% appearing once. The source material was peripheral blood. The origin of the receptors is an older man with active COVID-19.

V usage is TRBV4-3 and J usage is TRBJ1-5; no definite D call. Germline V gives CDR1 LGHNA, CDR2 YSLEER. The CDR3 is made up of 17 amino acids. V shed 1 base and J shed 0 bases, with 13 bases lying between them. The CDR3: CASSQGGGSDSNQPQHF. The CDR3 coding sequence is TGCGCCAGCAGCCAAGGAGGCGGGTCTGATAGCAATCAGCCCCAGCATTTT.

The rearrangement uses TRBV7-2 and TRBJ2-1, with a weak D call TRBD2 (6 bases). The CDR3 totals 16 residues. V shed 5 bases and J shed 7 bases, with 21 bases lying between them. Germline-derived CDR1 and CDR2 are SGHTA and FQGNSA. The CDR3 DNA follows: TGTGCCAGCAGCCCTACCGAGCGGGCCGGAAAGAATGAGCAGTTCTTC. Its protein is CASSPTERAGKNEQFF.

V gene TRBV18 combines with J gene TRBJ2-7; the D gene is possibly TRBD1 (6 bases). Looked up from germline, CDR1 is KGHSH and CDR2 is LQKENI. The CDR3 is made up of 15 amino acids. Trimming removed 3 bases from V and 0 bases from J, with 12 bases in between. CDR3 loop: CASSPPGVASYEQYF. As DNA, the CDR3 is TGTGCCAGCTCACCTCCAGGGGTTGCCTCCTACGAGCAGTACTTC.

V gene TRBV28 combines with J gene TRBJ2-7; 13 nucleotides align to TRBD2. The CDR3 is made up of 15 amino acids. V gave up 6 bases and J gave up 4 bases; unmatched junction bases: 6. Germline V gene sequence: CDR1 MDHEN, CDR2 SYDVKM. The CDR3: CASSKPGLAGYEQYF. CDR3 nucleotide sequence: TGTGCCAGCAGCAAACCGGGACTAGCGGGATACGAGCAGTACTTC.

The chain employs TRBV5-1 and TRBJ1-2; D unclear. This CDR3 spans 13 amino acids. Trimming pared 0 bases from V and 8 bases from J, leaving 11 bases between. Germline V gene data show CDR1 as SGHRS and CDR2 as YFSETQ. The DNA for the CDR3 is TGCGCCAGCAGCTTGGCGGGTCTGGAAGGCTACACCTTC. It is translated as CASSLAGLEGYTF.

This clone was found once. The chain recombines TRBV2 with TRBJ2-3; D gene uncertain. Germline V gives CDR1 SNHLY, CDR2 FYNNEI. The CDR3 totals 14 residues. V lost 4 bases to trimming and J lost 0 bases, with 8 bases between them. DNA of the CDR3: TGTGCCAGCAGTGCTTTACATAGCACAGATACGCAGTATTTT. It codes for CASSALHSTDTQYF. Using reference TRBV2 and TRBJ2-3 for the parts outside the CDR3, the full variable domain is EPEVTQTPSHQVTQMGQEVILRCVPISNHLYFYWYRQILGQKVEFLVSFYNNEISEKSEIFDDQFSVERPDGSNFTLKIRSTKLEDSAMYFCASSALHSTDTQYFGPGTRLTVL.

This chain connects TRBV3-1 (or the pseudogene TRBV3-2) to TRBJ2-7, with 9 bases matching TRBD1. CDR1 is LGHDT, CDR2 YNNKEL, per germline (reference sequence). This CDR3 comprises 17 residues. V shed 0 bases and J 2 bases; nucleotides not matched to a gene: 8. CDR3 protein: CASSQDGMRDRAYEQYF. As DNA, the CDR3 is TGTGCCAGCAGCCAAGATGGGATGAGGGACAGGGCCTACGAGCAGTACTTC.

The rearrangement uses TRBV29-1 and TRBJ2-1; 13 bases agree with TRBD2. The CDR3 has 14 residues. Per germline, CDR1 SQVTM and CDR2 ANQGSEA. Unmatched junction bases numbered 6, after V lost 6 bases and J lost 7 bases. CDR3 region: CSVGTSGNGNEQFF. The CDR3 bases are TGCAGCGTCGGGACTAGCGGGAACGGGAATGAGCAGTTCTTC.

The rearrangement joins TRBV5-1 to TRBJ2-7, with D possibly TRBD1 on 6 matching bases. The CDR3 spans 14 residues. V dropped 3 bases and J dropped 3 bases, with 13 bases sitting between them. Looked up from germline, CDR1 is SGHRS and CDR2 is YFSETQ. CDR3 residues: CASSSQGPNYEQYF. DNA for the CDR3: TGCGCCAGCAGCTCACAGGGACCGAACTACGAGCAGTACTTC.

The rearrangement links TRBV2 to TRBJ2-1; TRBD2 matches at 14 bases. Germline V lookup: CDR1 SNHLY, CDR2 FYNNEI. Trimming removed 7 bases from V and 6 bases from J; junction bases left unmatched: 5. This CDR3 is 15 amino acids long. The CDR3, as DNA: TGTGCCAGCACCGACGGACTAGCGGGAGGCAATGAGCAGTTCTTC. Translating it yields CASTDGLAGGNEQFF.

The V and J genes are TRBV5-4 and TRBJ2-7; 7 nucleotides agree with TRBD1. This CDR3 spans 16 amino acids. Germline V lookup: CDR1 SGHNT, CDR2 YYREEE (reference sequence). The junction had 13 bases not matched to a gene; V was cut back by 4 bases and J by 3 bases. CDR3 in amino acids: CASSKRQGTFIYEQYF. In DNA, the CDR3 is TGTGCCAGCAGCAAAAGACAGGGTACTTTCATCTACGAGCAGTACTTC.

The V call is TRBV5-6, the J call TRBJ1-1; D perhaps matches TRBD1 (6 bases). Germline assignment: CDR1 SGHDT and CDR2 YYEEEE. V was shortened by 0 bases and J by 4 bases, with 16 bases between the two germline ends. The CDR3 runs 16 residues. CDR3 in amino acids: CASSLVSGGPSTEAFF. The CDR3 nucleotides read TGTGCCAGCAGCTTGGTATCGGGGGGGCCGAGCACTGAAGCTTTCTTT.

The chain is built from TRBV5-1 and TRBJ2-3; 12 bases agree with TRBD1. Per germline, CDR1 SGHRS and CDR2 YFSETQ. The CDR3 is 16 residues long. The V gene end was trimmed by 4 bases and the J gene end by 6 bases; junction bases not matched to a gene: 9. The CDR3 DNA is TGCGCCAGCAGCGCTTCCGGGACAGGGGGCCGGGATACGCAGTATTTT. This translates into CASSASGTGGRDTQYF.

The genes are TRBV3-1 (or the pseudogene TRBV3-2) and TRBJ2-5, with 13 bases that match TRBD2. The CDR3 is made up of 15 amino acids. After removal of 3 bases from V and 5 bases from J, the junction contained 3 bases not matched to a gene. Germline CDR1 LGHDT, CDR2 YNNKEL (reference sequence). In DNA, the CDR3 is TGTGCCAGCAGCCAGCGGACTAGCGGGAGTGAGACCCAGTACTTC. Amino acids: CASSQRTSGSETQYF.

This clone was found once. The chain couples TRBV24-1 to TRBJ2-5, with a tentative D call TRBD2 (5 bases). V was clipped by 4 bases and J by 4 bases, with 9 bases between them. Germline loops: CDR1 KGHDR, CDR2 SFDVKD. The CDR3 consists of 13 residues. The CDR3 reads CATSDGRGETQYF. The CDR3 DNA reads as TGTGCCACCAGTGACGGCCGGGGAGAGACCCAGTACTTC.

This clone has a handful of counts. The V gene is TRBV2, the J gene TRBJ2-7, with 7 nucleotides matching TRBD1. CDR1 is SNHLY, CDR2 FYNNEI, per germline. This CDR3 contains 14 residues. V lost 8 bases, J lost 0 bases, and 7 bases stayed unmatched. The CDR3 protein is CASATGRSSYEQYF. Written as DNA, the CDR3 is TGTGCCAGCGCGACAGGGAGAAGCTCCTACGAGCAGTACTTC.

This chain joins TRBV18 and TRBJ2-3; D gene uncertain. The ends were cut back, 0 bases at V and 4 bases at J, with 11 bases in the middle. The CDR3 runs to 15 residues. Germline CDR1 and CDR2: KGHSH and LQKENI. CDR3 sequence: CASSPPVKRSDTQYF. The CDR3 region has the DNA TGTGCCAGCTCACCACCGGTTAAGAGGTCAGATACGCAGTATTTT.

The gene calls are TRBV21-1 and TRBJ2-5; the table assigns TRBD2, which was not confirmed against the DNA. TRBV21-1 is a pseudogene segment. The CDR3 is 16 amino acids. CDR3: CASSPLRTTLGKTQYF. The CDR3 region has the DNA TGTGCCAGCAGCCCACTGAGGACTACCTTAGGAAAGACCCAGTACTTC.

The rearrangement joins TRBV6-5 to TRBJ2-3, with 9 bases lining up with TRBD1. The CDR3 contains 15 residues. Germline loops: CDR1 MNHEY, CDR2 SVGAGI. The V segment lost 6 bases and the J segment 4 bases; nucleotides outside the gene matches: 8. CDR3 loop: CASRRTGEVPDTQYF. CDR3 DNA: TGTGCCAGCAGGCGGACAGGGGAAGTACCAGATACGCAGTATTTT.

This chain uses TRBV11-2 with TRBJ2-7, with D perhaps TRBD2 (6 bases). Per the germline V gene, CDR1 is SGHAT and CDR2 is FQNNGV. Trimming shortened V by 5 bases and J by 2 bases, and 13 bases separated the two germline ends. The CDR3 consists of 14 residues. CDR3 residues: CASSPGGGTYEQYF. DNA of the CDR3: TGTGCCAGCAGCCCCGGAGGCGGGACCTACGAGCAGTACTTC.

The chain combines TRBV7-2 with TRBJ2-1, with 8 nucleotides matching TRBD2. V was clipped by 2 bases and J by 5 bases; unmatched bases: 11. The CDR3 loop spans 17 amino acids. Germline V lookup: CDR1 SGHTA, CDR2 FQGNSA. The CDR3 DNA sequence: TGTGCCAGCAGCTTAACTCTCTTGGGCGGGAGGAACAATGAGCAGTTCTTC. Translated, it gives CASSLTLLGGRNNEQFF.

J is TRBJ2-1 and V is TRBV6-6; D possibly corresponds to TRBD2 (6 bases). CDR3 length equals 13 residues. Deletions cut 6 bases from V and 6 bases from J, with 12 bases between. The germline V gene encodes CDR1 MNHNY and CDR2 SVGAGI (reference sequence). The CDR3 DNA reads TGTGCCAGCAGCCTAACTAGCCCCAATGAGCAGTTCTTC. Amino acids: CASSLTSPNEQFF.

V gene TRBV4-1 combines with J gene TRBJ2-1; 8 positions match TRBD2. CDR3 length equals 15 residues. The ends lost 3 bases at V and 6 bases at J; junction bases unmatched: 7. The germline CDR1 and CDR2 sequences are MGHRA and YSYEKL. The CDR3 region is CASSQLGLAGNEQFF. DNA of the CDR3: TGCGCCAGCAGCCAGCTGGGGCTAGCGGGCAATGAGCAGTTCTTC.

This clone was detected a few times. V usage is TRBV2 and J usage is TRBJ2-7; D gene uncertain. The V end was cut by 1 base, the J end by 3 bases, with 13 bases between. The length of the CDR3 is 15 residues. The germline V gene encodes CDR1 SNHLY and CDR2 FYNNEI. The CDR3 DNA reads as TGTGCCAGCAGTGAAGAAGCTGGTAGCTTCTACGAGCAGTACTTC. It specifies CASSEEAGSFYEQYF.

The V gene is TRBV10-3, the J gene TRBJ2-5; 9 bases agree with TRBD2. Germline CDR1 is ENHRY and CDR2 is SYGVKD. V gave up 5 bases and J gave up 2 bases; unmatched junction bases: 3. This CDR3 comprises 14 residues. The CDR3 DNA is TGTGCCATCAGTAGCGGGAGGTTACAAGAGACCCAGTACTTC. This sequence encodes CAISSGRLQETQYF.

The chain links TRBV2 to TRBJ1-1; weak D call: TRBD1 (6 bases). CDR3 length equals 18 residues. V dropped 6 bases and J dropped 2 bases, with 25 bases sitting between them. The germline V gene has CDR1 SNHLY and CDR2 FYNNEI. In DNA form, the CDR3 reads TGTGCCAGCAGCTACCGGGACACCTTACGGCCTGTAAACACTGAAGCTTTCTTT. As protein: CASSYRDTLRPVNTEAFF.

The chain recombines TRBV27 with TRBJ1-2; D not resolved. With 3 bases removed from V and 5 bases from J, the gap between germline ends came to 10 bases. This CDR3 is built from 13 residues. The germline V gene encodes CDR1 MNHEY and CDR2 SMNVEV (reference sequence). The CDR3 region has the DNA TGTGCCAGCAGTTTTCCGGGGTATTATGGCTACACCTTC. Its protein is CASSFPGYYGYTF.